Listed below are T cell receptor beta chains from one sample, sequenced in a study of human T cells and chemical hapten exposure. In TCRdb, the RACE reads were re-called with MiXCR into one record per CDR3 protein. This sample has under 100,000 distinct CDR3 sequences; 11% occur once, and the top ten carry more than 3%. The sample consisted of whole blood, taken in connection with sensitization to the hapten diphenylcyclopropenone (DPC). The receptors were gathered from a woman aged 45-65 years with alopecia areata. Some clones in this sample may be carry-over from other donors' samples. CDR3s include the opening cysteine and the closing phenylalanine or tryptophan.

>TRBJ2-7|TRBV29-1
CSVGGQASYEQYF
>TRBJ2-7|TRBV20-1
CSASEGAGSYEQYF
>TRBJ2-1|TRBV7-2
CASSLRESNEQFF
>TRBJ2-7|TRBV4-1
CASSQAPGLASEQYF
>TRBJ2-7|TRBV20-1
CSALTSGIGYEQYF
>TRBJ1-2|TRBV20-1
CSARGGSGAGYGYTF
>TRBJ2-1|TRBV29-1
CSVVYYSNEQFF
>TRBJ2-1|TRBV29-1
CSVGSAGGNNEQFF
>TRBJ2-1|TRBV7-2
CASSQPGEQFF
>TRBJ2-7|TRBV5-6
CASSGSGAYEQYF
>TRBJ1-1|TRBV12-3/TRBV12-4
CASSSTGGKDTEAFF
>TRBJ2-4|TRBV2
CASSSPGSNIQYF
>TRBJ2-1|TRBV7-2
CVSGTAYNEQFF
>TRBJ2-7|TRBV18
CASSPAGQNYEQYF
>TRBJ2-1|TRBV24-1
CATRGTNSYNEQFF
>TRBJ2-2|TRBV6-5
CASSPGTSLTGELFF
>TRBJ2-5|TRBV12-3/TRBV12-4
CASSNREETQYF
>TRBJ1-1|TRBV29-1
CSAGGQKAFF
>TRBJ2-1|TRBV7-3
CASSLKVISGSGDEQFF
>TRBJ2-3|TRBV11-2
CASSHRSGREGDTQYF
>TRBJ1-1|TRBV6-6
CASSYSLMMNTEAFF
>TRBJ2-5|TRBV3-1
CASSHSPGLAGETQYF
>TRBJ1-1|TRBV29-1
CSVDDNTEAFF
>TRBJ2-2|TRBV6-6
CASSPTSGRVTGELFF
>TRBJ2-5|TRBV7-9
CASTTSSGQETQYF
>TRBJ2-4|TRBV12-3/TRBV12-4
CASSLGPGGNIQYF
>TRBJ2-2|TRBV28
CASKLEDTNTGELFF
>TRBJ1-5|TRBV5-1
CASSFGSNQPQHF
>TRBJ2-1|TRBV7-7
CASSFRLVDEQFF
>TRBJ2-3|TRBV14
CASSQSLSAGADTQYF